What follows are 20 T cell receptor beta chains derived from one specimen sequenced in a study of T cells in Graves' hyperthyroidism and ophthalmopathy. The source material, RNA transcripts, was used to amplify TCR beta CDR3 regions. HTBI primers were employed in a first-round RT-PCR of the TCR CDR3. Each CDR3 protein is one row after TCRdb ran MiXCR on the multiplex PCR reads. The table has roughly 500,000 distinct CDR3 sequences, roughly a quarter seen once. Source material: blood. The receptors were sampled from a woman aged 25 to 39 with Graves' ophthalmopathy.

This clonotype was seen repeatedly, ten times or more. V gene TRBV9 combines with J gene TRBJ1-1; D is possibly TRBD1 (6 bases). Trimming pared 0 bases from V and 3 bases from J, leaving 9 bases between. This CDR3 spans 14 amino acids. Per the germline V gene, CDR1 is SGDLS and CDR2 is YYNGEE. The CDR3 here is CASSVGGRDTEAFF. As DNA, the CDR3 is TGTGCCAGCAGCGTAGGGGGGCGAGACACTGAAGCTTTCTTT.

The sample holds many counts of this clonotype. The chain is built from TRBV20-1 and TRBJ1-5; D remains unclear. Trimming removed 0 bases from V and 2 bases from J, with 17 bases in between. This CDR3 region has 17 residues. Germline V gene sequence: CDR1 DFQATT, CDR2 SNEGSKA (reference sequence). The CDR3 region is CSARDLRAGYGNQPQHF. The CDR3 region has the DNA TGCAGTGCTAGAGATCTTAGGGCGGGGTACGGCAATCAGCCCCAGCATTTT.

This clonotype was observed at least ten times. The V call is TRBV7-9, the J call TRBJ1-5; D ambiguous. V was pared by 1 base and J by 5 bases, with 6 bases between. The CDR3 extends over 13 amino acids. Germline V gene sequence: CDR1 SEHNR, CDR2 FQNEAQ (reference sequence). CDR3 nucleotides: TGTGCCAGCAGCTTAGGTCCAGATCAGCCCCAGCATTTT. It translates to CASSLGPDQPQHF.

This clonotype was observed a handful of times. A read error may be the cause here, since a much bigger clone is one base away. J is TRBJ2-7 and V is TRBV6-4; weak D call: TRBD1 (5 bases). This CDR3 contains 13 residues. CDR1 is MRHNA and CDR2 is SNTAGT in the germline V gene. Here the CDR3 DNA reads TGTGGCCCGTCAGGGAAGGGGCTCTACGAGCAGTACTTC. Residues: CGPSGKGLYEQYF.

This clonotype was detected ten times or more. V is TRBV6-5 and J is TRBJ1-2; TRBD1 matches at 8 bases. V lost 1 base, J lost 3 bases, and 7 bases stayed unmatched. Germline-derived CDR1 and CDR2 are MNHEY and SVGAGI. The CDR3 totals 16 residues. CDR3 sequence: CASSYFSGGLHYGYTF. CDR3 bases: TGTGCCAGCAGTTACTTCTCAGGGGGCCTTCACTATGGCTACACCTTC.

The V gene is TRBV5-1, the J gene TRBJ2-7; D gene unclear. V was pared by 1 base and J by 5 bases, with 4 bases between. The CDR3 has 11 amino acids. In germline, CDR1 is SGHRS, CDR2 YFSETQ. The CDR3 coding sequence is TGCGCCAGCAGCTTGAAGAACGAGCAGTACTTC. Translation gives CASSLKNEQYF.

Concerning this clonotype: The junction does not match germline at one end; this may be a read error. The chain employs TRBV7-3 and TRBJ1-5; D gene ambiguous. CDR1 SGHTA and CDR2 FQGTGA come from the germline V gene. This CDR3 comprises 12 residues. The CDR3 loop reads CASSLPVQLQHF. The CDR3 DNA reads TGTGCCAGCAGCTTACCCGTTCAGCTCCAGCATTTT.

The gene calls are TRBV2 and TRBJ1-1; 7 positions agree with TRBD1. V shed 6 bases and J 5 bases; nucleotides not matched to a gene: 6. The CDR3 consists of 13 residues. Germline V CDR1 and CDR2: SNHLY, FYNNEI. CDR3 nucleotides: TGTGCCAGCAGCTACGACAGGGAAACTGAAGCTTTCTTT. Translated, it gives CASSYDRETEAFF.

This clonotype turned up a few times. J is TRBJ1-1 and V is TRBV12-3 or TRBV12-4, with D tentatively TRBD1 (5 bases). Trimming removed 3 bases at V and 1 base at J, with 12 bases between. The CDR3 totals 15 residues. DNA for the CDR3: TGTGCCAGCAGTTTTGGGTCAGGGAAGAACACTGAAGCTTTCTTT. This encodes CASSFGSGKNTEAFF.

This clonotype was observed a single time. CDR3 protein: CASSFLNAGGRTEAFF. CDR3 in DNA: TGTGCCAGCAGTTTCCTGAACGCGGGGGGTCGGACTGAAGCTTTCTTT. This chain uses TRBV28 with TRBJ1-1; perhaps TRBD1 as D (5 bases). CDR3 length: 16 residues. V lost 3 bases, J lost 5 bases, and 19 bases lay in between. The germline gives CDR1 MDHEN, CDR2 SYDVKM.

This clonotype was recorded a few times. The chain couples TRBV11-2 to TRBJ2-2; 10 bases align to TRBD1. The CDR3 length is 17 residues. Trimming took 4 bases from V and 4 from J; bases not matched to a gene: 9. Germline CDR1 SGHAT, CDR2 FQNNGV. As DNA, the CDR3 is TGTGCCAGCAGCTCGAGACAGGGGGCGCTGATCACCGGGGAGCTGTTTTTT. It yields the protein CASSSRQGALITGELFF. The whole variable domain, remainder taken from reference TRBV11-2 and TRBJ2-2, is EAGVAQSPRYKIIEKRQSVAFWCNPISGHATLYWYQQILGQGPKLLIQFQNNGVVDDSQLPKDRFSAERLKGVDSTLKIQPAKLEDSAVYLCASSSRQGALITGELFFGEGSRLTVL.

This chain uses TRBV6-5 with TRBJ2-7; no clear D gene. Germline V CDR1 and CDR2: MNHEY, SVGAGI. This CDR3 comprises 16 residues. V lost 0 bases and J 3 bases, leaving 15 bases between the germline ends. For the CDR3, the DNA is TGTGCCAGCAGTTACTCCGGGCAGGCCCCTGGCTACGAGCAGTACTTC. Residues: CASSYSGQAPGYEQYF.

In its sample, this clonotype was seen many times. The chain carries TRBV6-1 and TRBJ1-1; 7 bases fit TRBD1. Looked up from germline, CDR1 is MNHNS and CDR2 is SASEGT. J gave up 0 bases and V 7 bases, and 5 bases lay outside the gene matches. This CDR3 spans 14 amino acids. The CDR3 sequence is CASTNRGMNTEAFF. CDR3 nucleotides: TGTGCCAGCACGAACAGGGGAATGAACACTGAAGCTTTCTTT.

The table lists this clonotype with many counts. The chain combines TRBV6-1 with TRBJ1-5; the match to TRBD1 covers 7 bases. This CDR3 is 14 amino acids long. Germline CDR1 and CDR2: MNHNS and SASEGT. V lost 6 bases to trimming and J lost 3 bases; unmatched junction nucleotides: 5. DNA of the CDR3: TGTGCCAGCAGGGGCGACAGGGACAATCAGCCCCAGCATTTT. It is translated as CASRGDRDNQPQHF.

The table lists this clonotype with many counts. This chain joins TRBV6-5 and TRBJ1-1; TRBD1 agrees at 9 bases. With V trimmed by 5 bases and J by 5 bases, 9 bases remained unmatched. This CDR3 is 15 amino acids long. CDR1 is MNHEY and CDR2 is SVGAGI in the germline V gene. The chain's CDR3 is CASSRLQGAGTEAFF. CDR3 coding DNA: TGTGCCAGCAGTCGACTACAGGGGGCAGGGACTGAAGCTTTCTTT.

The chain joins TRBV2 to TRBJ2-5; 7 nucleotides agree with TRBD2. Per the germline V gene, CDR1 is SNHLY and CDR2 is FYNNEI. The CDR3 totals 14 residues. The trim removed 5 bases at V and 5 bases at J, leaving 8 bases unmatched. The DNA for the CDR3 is TGTGCCAGCAGTTCTTGGGGGGGGACGGAGACCCAGTACTTC. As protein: CASSSWGGTETQYF.

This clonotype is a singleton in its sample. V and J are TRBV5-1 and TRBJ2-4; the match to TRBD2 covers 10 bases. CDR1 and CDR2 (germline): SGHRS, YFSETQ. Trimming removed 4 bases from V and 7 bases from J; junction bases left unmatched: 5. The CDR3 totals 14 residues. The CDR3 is CASSPLAGFNIQYF. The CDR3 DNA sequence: TGCGCCAGCAGCCCACTAGCGGGATTTAACATTCAGTACTTC.

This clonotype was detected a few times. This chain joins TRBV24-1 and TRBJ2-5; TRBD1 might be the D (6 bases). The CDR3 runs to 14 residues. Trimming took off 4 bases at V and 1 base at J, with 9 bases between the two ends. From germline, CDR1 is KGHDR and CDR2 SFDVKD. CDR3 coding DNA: TGTGCCACCAGTGACTCAGGGGTCCAAGAGACCCAGTACTTC. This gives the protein CATSDSGVQETQYF.

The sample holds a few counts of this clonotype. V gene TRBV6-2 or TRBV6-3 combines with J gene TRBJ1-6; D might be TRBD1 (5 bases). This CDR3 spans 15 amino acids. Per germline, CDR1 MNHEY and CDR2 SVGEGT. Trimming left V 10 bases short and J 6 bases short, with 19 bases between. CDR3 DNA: TGTGCCACAAACAGAAGGGGAGGATTTAATTCACCCCTCCACTTT. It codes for CATNRRGGFNSPLHF.

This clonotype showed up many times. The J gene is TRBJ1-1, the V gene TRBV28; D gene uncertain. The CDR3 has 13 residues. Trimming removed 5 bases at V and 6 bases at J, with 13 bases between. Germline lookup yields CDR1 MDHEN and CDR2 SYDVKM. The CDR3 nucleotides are TGTGCCAGCAGTATCGACCTGGGTTCTGAAGCTTTCTTT. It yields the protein CASSIDLGSEAFF.